The 21 T cell receptor beta chains below all came from one sample that was sequenced in a study of CD4 and CD8 cells across lung adenocarcinoma regions. TCRdb redid the calling of the PCR reads with MiXCR, one entry per CDR3 protein. The sample shows about 25,000 distinct CDR3 sequences, about 50% of them seen only once. Sequencing input: CD8+ T cells from the center of a lung tumor. These receptors were taken from a male donor with lung adenocarcinoma. The CD4 and CD8 labels of this study may be unreliable.

This clonotype occurred many times. The rearrangement joins TRBV24-1 to TRBJ2-3, with TRBD2 identical over 8 bases. The germline CDR1 and CDR2 sequences are KGHDR and SFDVKD. CDR3 length equals 15 residues. V shed 5 bases, J shed 2 bases, and the junction held 5 bases outside the gene matches. The CDR3 region is CATSGGSGITDTQYF. The DNA of the CDR3 is TGTGCCACCAGTGGAGGTAGCGGGATCACAGATACGCAGTATTTT.

The chain joins TRBV6-1 to TRBJ2-3, with 8 bases matching TRBD2. The germline V gene encodes CDR1 MNHNS and CDR2 SASEGT. This CDR3 spans 15 amino acids. V was pared by 6 bases and J by 12 bases, with 17 bases of the junction left unmatched. The CDR3 loop is CASSPPNSGKSTQYF. The CDR3 nucleotides read TGTGCCAGCAGCCCGCCTAATAGCGGGAAAAGCACTCAGTATTTT.

This clonotype was detected ten times or more. This chain links TRBV23-1 with TRBJ2-1; D gene unclear. TRBV23-1 is classed as an ORF, of uncertain function. With 7 bases removed from V and 1 base from J, the gap between germline ends came to 14 bases. This CDR3 is built from 15 residues. The CDR3 coding sequence is TGCGCCAGCATCATCTTGTCCGGATCCTACAATGAGCAGTTCTTC. It yields the protein CASIILSGSYNEQFF.

The J gene is TRBJ2-3, the V gene TRBV6-5; tentative D call: TRBD2 (5 bases). V lost 3 bases to trimming and J lost 10 bases, with 17 bases between them. CDR1 and CDR2 (germline): MNHEY, SVGAGI. The CDR3 has 14 amino acids. This CDR3 is CASSYWVSTGAQYF. The CDR3 bases are TGTGCCAGCAGTTATTGGGTGAGCACCGGGGCGCAGTATTTT.

J is TRBJ2-4 and V is TRBV10-2; D remains unclear. CDR1 and CDR2 (germline): WSHSY, SAAADI. The CDR3 covers 14 residues. V lost 6 bases and J 0 bases, leaving 9 bases between the germline ends. The CDR3 DNA is TGCGCCAGCAGGGGTTCGGGAGCCAAAAACATTCAGTACTTC. Translation: CASRGSGAKNIQYF.

This clonotype was recorded at least ten times. The chain combines TRBV6-5 with TRBJ1-5, with D possibly being TRBD1 (6 bases). The CDR3 consists of 14 residues. Germline CDR1 MNHEY, CDR2 SVGAGI. Trimming removed 4 bases at V and 2 bases at J, with 9 bases between. DNA of the CDR3: TGTGCCAGCAGTTCCAGGGGAGGCAATCAGCCCCAGCATTTT. Protein sequence: CASSSRGGNQPQHF.

This clonotype occurred many times. The J gene is TRBJ1-5, the V gene TRBV6-1; D gene unclear. Germline lookup yields CDR1 MNHNS and CDR2 SASEGT. The CDR3 spans 19 residues. Trimming took 7 bases from V and 4 from J, leaving 29 bases between them. The CDR3 loop reads CASTIVPSGREKKNQPQHF. CDR3 sequence (DNA): TGTGCCAGCACCATAGTCCCGTCGGGGAGGGAAAAAAAAAATCAGCCCCAGCATTTT.

As concerns this clonotype: The junction does not match germline at one end; this may be a read error. The genes are TRBV10-1 and TRBJ2-5; 8 bases agree with TRBD1. The CDR3 is 15 residues long. Germline V gives CDR1 WNHNN, CDR2 SYGVQD (reference sequence). This chain's CDR3 is CASGVGQEDPETQYF. DNA of the CDR3: TGCGCCAGCGGTGTGGGACAGGAGGACCCAGAGACGCAGTACTTT.

This clonotype has more than one count but fewer than ten. The chain joins TRBV10-2 to TRBJ2-5, with 7 bases that match TRBD2. In germline, CDR1 is WSHSY, CDR2 SAAADI. Trimming took 8 bases from V and 4 from J; bases not matched to a gene: 7. This CDR3 comprises 13 residues. The CDR3 region has the DNA TGCGCCAGCGCCGGGACTACTGGAGAGACCCAGTACTTC. This sequence encodes CASAGTTGETQYF.

J is TRBJ2-4 and V is TRBV6-1; TRBD2 matches 8 bases. Germline CDR1 reads MNHNS; CDR2 reads SASEGT. This CDR3 region has 16 residues. With V trimmed by 4 bases and J by 8 bases, 13 bases remained unmatched. CDR3: CASSVAGIGAKDIQYF. CDR3 sequence (DNA): TGTGCCAGCAGTGTAGCGGGGATAGGAGCCAAGGACATTCAGTACTTC.

The sample holds a few counts of this clonotype. The chain has TRBV7-9 and TRBJ1-1, with D unclear. Germline V CDR1 and CDR2: SEHNR, FQNEAQ (reference sequence). The germline V and J ends were trimmed by 4 bases and 5 bases, with 14 bases remaining between them. The CDR3 is made up of 14 amino acids. The CDR3 sequence: CASSSGAGGTEAFF. The CDR3 DNA sequence: TGTGCCAGCAGCTCGGGAGCCGGAGGGACTGAAGCTTTCTTT.

Notes on this clonotype: At one of its ends the junction is not consistent with the germline gene, which may arise from a read error. The rearrangement links TRBV6-1 to TRBJ2-5; D tentatively reads TRBD1 or TRBD2 (5 bases each). The CDR3 spans 14 residues. Per the germline V gene, CDR1 is MNHNS and CDR2 is SASEGT. DNA of the CDR3: TGTGCGGGCAGAGGGGCCGGAGAGGAAGAGACGCAGTACTTC. Protein sequence: CAGRGAGEEETQYF.

This clonotype turned up a few times. The chain uses TRBV30 and TRBJ1-2, with D unresolved. Germline V gene data show CDR1 as GTSNPN and CDR2 as SVGIG (reference sequence). The CDR3 is 12 amino acids. Trimming took 0 bases from V and 5 from J, leaving 7 bases between them. CDR3 sequence (DNA): TGTGCCTGGAGTGTACTGAGTTATGGCTACACCTTC. It translates to CAWSVLSYGYTF.

The chain carries TRBV10-1 and TRBJ2-3; D gene ambiguous. The DNA end is more similar to TRBJ2-7, so the J call may be wrong. Germline values: CDR1 WNHNN, CDR2 SYGVQD (reference sequence). The CDR3 consists of 14 residues. CDR3 coding DNA: TGCGCCAGCACGGGCCGGCGAGCCAAAAATACGCAGTACTTC. Amino acid sequence: CASTGRRAKNTQYF.

In the case of this clonotype: Sequence at one end of the junction differs from germline and may be a read error. This sequence joins TRBV27 and TRBJ2-4, with 7 bases fitting TRBD1. This CDR3 comprises 15 residues. From germline, CDR1 is MNHEY and CDR2 SMNVEV (reference sequence). The CDR3 sequence is CASGPGGGAKKIQYF. The CDR3 DNA reads TGTGCCAGCGGCCCAGGGGGTGGGGCCAAAAAGATTCAGTACTTC.

The chain uses TRBV6-1 and TRBJ1-5; D is unresolved. CDR3 length: 13 amino acids. Germline lookup yields CDR1 MNHNS and CDR2 SASEGT. Trimming left V 6 bases short and J 0 bases short, with 6 bases between. CDR3 nucleotide sequence: TGTGCCAGCAGAATCCATAGCAATCAGCCCCAGCATTTT. Its protein product is CASRIHSNQPQHF.

This clonotype was seen once. The chain uses TRBV6-8 and TRBJ2-2; D is perhaps TRBD1 or TRBD2 (5 bases each). The CDR3 extends over 20 amino acids. CDR1 is MNHGY, CDR2 SAAAGT, per germline. Between the trimmed V and J ends, which lost 0 bases and 16 bases, there was a span of 36 bases. The CDR3 DNA reads as TGTGCCAGCAGTTACTCGAGGGGTAGGAGGCCTCAAAGGTACACCGGGGCGCAGTTTTTT. Translating gives CASSYSRGRRPQRYTGAQFF.

This clonotype was observed once. This chain links TRBV6-1 with TRBJ2-5; 8 nucleotides match TRBD2. V lost 6 bases, J lost 11 bases, and 20 bases stayed unmatched. Per germline, CDR1 MNHNS and CDR2 SASEGT. The CDR3 is made up of 16 amino acids. In DNA form, the CDR3 reads TGTGCCAGCAGGGCGGCGGGGGGCGCGGACCAAGATACGCAGTACTTC. Translating gives CASRAAGGADQDTQYF.

This clonotype ranks as medium-sized (0.01 to 0.1%). The chain links TRBV27 to TRBJ2-3; possible D gene TRBD2, 6 bases. The germline V gene encodes CDR1 MNHEY and CDR2 SMNVEV (reference sequence). CDR3 size: 15 residues. Deletions cut 7 bases from V and 7 bases from J, with 21 bases between. The CDR3 DNA reads TGTGCCAGCAAACCTAGCGTTGGAGTTAGGTATACGCAGTATTTT. Amino acid sequence: CASKPSVGVRYTQYF.

The chain uses TRBV6-5 and TRBJ2-4; D is perhaps TRBD1 or TRBD2 (5 bases each). Trimming took 5 bases from V and 13 from J, leaving 30 bases between them. From germline, CDR1 is MNHEY and CDR2 SVGAGI. The CDR3 totals 17 residues. The CDR3 sequence: CASSHHSGLGVRNTQYF. The CDR3 nucleotides are TGTGCCAGCAGTCACCACTCGGGGCTGGGAGTCAGAAATACGCAGTACTTC.

On this clonotype: One base away lies a much larger clone, so this may be a sequencing read error. This chain links TRBV25-1 with TRBJ2-5, with 9 bases matching TRBD1. The end of the DNA aligns better with TRBJ2-7, so the J call may be wrong. This CDR3 comprises 14 residues. CDR1 is MGHDK, CDR2 SYGVNS, per germline. Here the CDR3 DNA reads TGTGCCAGCAGTGGCAACAGGGGGCCCTACGAGCAGTACTTC. Protein product: CASSGNRGPYEQYF.